A selection of T cell receptor beta chains follows, all from one sample in a study of T cells after yellow fever vaccination. TCRdb re-analysed the 5' RACE reads in MiXCR, keeping a single row per CDR3 protein. The sample holds 450,000 to 550,000 distinct CDR3 sequences, 20% to 25% seen once. This specimen consisted of PBMCs, obtained 21 days after the first yellow fever vaccination. The receptors were gathered from a man younger than 35 who received the YFV17D yellow fever vaccine. CDR3s include the opening cysteine and the closing phenylalanine or tryptophan. Each record gives: clone size, J gene, D gene, V gene, CDR3 protein, CDR3 DNA. D genes are given only for firm matches. Expanded clones get a size class; other rows say once, few or many, or leave the size out.

abundance: few
j_gene: TRBJ2-3
d_gene: TRBD2
v_gene: TRBV7-2
CDR3aa: CASSSRGGGTDTQYF
CDR3nt: TGTGCCAGCAGCTCTCGCGGGGGAGGGACAGATACGCAGTATTTT

abundance: few
j_gene: TRBJ2-7
d_gene: .
v_gene: TRBV6-1
CDR3aa: CASSQEEHSYEQYF
CDR3nt: TGTGCCAGCAGCCAAGAAGAACACTCCTACGAGCAGTACTTC

abundance: many
j_gene: TRBJ2-3
d_gene: .
v_gene: TRBV7-2
CDR3aa: CASSLYLDTQYF
CDR3nt: TGTGCCAGCAGCTTATACTTAGATACGCAGTATTTT

abundance: .
j_gene: TRBJ2-1
d_gene: .
v_gene: TRBV11-1
CDR3aa: CASSPPLDFSSSYNEQFF
CDR3nt: TGTGCCAGCAGTCCCCCCCTGGATTTCTCAAGCTCCTACAATGAGCAGTTCTTC

abundance: few
j_gene: TRBJ2-7
d_gene: TRBD1
v_gene: TRBV20-1
CDR3aa: CSARDLATGSSYEQYF
CDR3nt: TGCAGTGCTAGAGATTTAGCGACAGGGAGCTCCTACGAGCAGTACTTC

abundance: few
j_gene: TRBJ2-7
d_gene: .
v_gene: TRBV5-1
CDR3aa: CASSLNPSVEQYF
CDR3nt: TGCGCCAGCAGCTTGAATCCCTCCGTCGAGCAGTACTTC

abundance: few
j_gene: TRBJ2-4
d_gene: TRBD1
v_gene: TRBV7-9
CDR3aa: CASSSTGVAKNIQYF
CDR3nt: TGTGCCAGCAGCTCGACAGGGGTTGCCAAAAACATTCAGTACTTC

abundance: .
j_gene: TRBJ1-2
d_gene: .
v_gene: TRBV10-3
CDR3aa: CAITDSEYYGYTF
CDR3nt: TGTGCCATCACGGACAGTGAGTACTATGGCTACACCTTC

abundance: few
j_gene: TRBJ2-1
d_gene: TRBD1
v_gene: TRBV5-1
CDR3aa: CASSLRPGGANEQFF
CDR3nt: TGCGCCAGCAGCTTGAGGCCAGGGGGCGCGAATGAGCAGTTCTTC

abundance: many
j_gene: TRBJ2-3
d_gene: TRBD2
v_gene: TRBV4-3
CDR3aa: CASSQEAAGGLGTDTQYF
CDR3nt: TGCGCCAGCAGCCAAGAGGCAGCGGGGGGGCTGGGCACAGATACGCAGTATTTT

abundance: .
j_gene: TRBJ2-3
d_gene: .
v_gene: TRBV7-9
CDR3aa: CASSPENTDTQYF
CDR3nt: TGTGCCAGCAGCCCAGAGAACACAGATACGCAGTATTTT

abundance: few
j_gene: TRBJ1-2
d_gene: .
v_gene: TRBV7-2
CDR3aa: CASRTGSYGYTF
CDR3nt: TGTGCCAGCAGAACTGGCAGCTATGGCTACACCTTC

abundance: many
j_gene: TRBJ2-2
d_gene: .
v_gene: TRBV2
CDR3aa: CASSETGTGELFF
CDR3nt: TGTGCCAGCAGTGAGACAGGCACCGGGGAGCTGTTTTTT

abundance: .
j_gene: TRBJ2-3
d_gene: .
v_gene: TRBV20-1
CDR3aa: CSGDVPGNTQYF
CDR3nt: TGCAGTGGGGACGTCCCGGGAAATACGCAGTATTTT

abundance: few
j_gene: TRBJ2-5
d_gene: TRBD1
v_gene: TRBV5-4
CDR3aa: CAYTERGGRETQYF
CDR3nt: TGTGCCTATACTGAGAGAGGGGGCCGGGAGACCCAGTACTTC

abundance: few
j_gene: TRBJ2-3
d_gene: TRBD2
v_gene: TRBV6-1
CDR3aa: CASRSGGQGDTQYF
CDR3nt: TGTGCCAGCAGGAGCGGGGGGCAGGGAGATACGCAGTATTTT

abundance: many
j_gene: TRBJ2-1
d_gene: TRBD1
v_gene: TRBV5-1
CDR3aa: CASSVGQLKGEQFF
CDR3nt: TGCGCCAGCAGCGTGGGACAGCTCAAAGGTGAGCAGTTCTTC

abundance: many
j_gene: TRBJ2-3
d_gene: .
v_gene: TRBV7-2
CDR3aa: CASHGLGTQYF
CDR3nt: TGTGCCAGCCACGGACTGGGAACGCAGTATTTT

abundance: few
j_gene: TRBJ2-2
d_gene: TRBD2
v_gene: TRBV4-2
CDR3aa: CASSQALAGGFTGELFF
CDR3nt: TGTGCCAGCAGCCAAGCTCTAGCGGGGGGTTTCACCGGGGAGCTGTTTTTT

abundance: .
j_gene: TRBJ2-5
d_gene: TRBD1
v_gene: TRBV7-3
CDR3aa: CASSAFDRAQETQYF
CDR3nt: TGTGCCAGCAGCGCCTTTGACAGGGCACAAGAGACCCAGTACTTC

abundance: once
j_gene: TRBJ2-7
d_gene: .
v_gene: TRBV5-1
CDR3aa: CASSLRIPTEGKQYF
CDR3nt: TGCGCCAGCAGCCTAAGAATACCGACGGAGGGGAAGCAGTACTTC

abundance: once
j_gene: TRBJ2-7
d_gene: TRBD2
v_gene: TRBV5-4
CDR3aa: CASSNPGGGVGGEQYF
CDR3nt: TGTGCCAGCAGCAACCCCGGGGGGGGGGTTGGGGGTGAGCAGTACTTC

abundance: few
j_gene: TRBJ2-1
d_gene: .
v_gene: TRBV6-6
CDR3aa: CATSDPYNEQFF
CDR3nt: TGTGCCACCTCGGATCCTTACAATGAGCAGTTCTTC

abundance: few
j_gene: TRBJ2-1
d_gene: TRBD1
v_gene: TRBV10-1
CDR3aa: CASSEQGAGEQFF
CDR3nt: TGCGCCAGCAGTGAACAGGGGGCCGGTGAGCAGTTCTTC

abundance: .
j_gene: TRBJ2-7
d_gene: .
v_gene: TRBV7-2
CDR3aa: CASSDQADLSYEQYF
CDR3nt: TGTGCCAGCAGCGACCAGGCGGACCTCTCCTACGAGCAGTACTTC

abundance: few
j_gene: TRBJ1-4
d_gene: .
v_gene: TRBV20-1
CDR3aa: CSASARALATNEKLFF
CDR3nt: TGCAGTGCTAGCGCTCGGGCTTTGGCAACTAATGAAAAACTGTTTTTT

abundance: few
j_gene: TRBJ2-4
d_gene: .
v_gene: TRBV5-1
CDR3aa: CASSPGQLLNIQYF
CDR3nt: TGCGCCAGCAGCCCCGGACAGTTACTAAACATTCAGTACTTC

abundance: .
j_gene: TRBJ1-5
d_gene: .
v_gene: TRBV29-1
CDR3aa: CSASLGGNQPQHF
CDR3nt: TGCAGCGCCAGTCTCGGGGGCAATCAGCCCCAGCATTTT

abundance: .
j_gene: TRBJ2-1
d_gene: .
v_gene: TRBV4-1
CDR3aa: CASSQGRGTYNEQFF
CDR3nt: TGCGCCAGCAGCCAAGGAAGGGGGACTTACAATGAGCAGTTCTTC

abundance: .
j_gene: TRBJ2-3
d_gene: TRBD2
v_gene: TRBV7-2
CDR3aa: CASSLAYQRGGQYF
CDR3nt: TGTGCCAGCAGCTTAGCGTATCAGCGGGGGGGCCAGTATTTT

abundance: few
j_gene: TRBJ2-5
d_gene: TRBD1
v_gene: TRBV5-5
CDR3aa: CASSLVDRGAQYF
CDR3nt: TGTGCCAGCAGCTTGGTGGACAGGGGGGCCCAGTACTTC

abundance: .
j_gene: TRBJ2-7
d_gene: .
v_gene: TRBV2
CDR3aa: CASSEGGGDDYEQYF
CDR3nt: TGTGCCAGCAGTGAAGGGGGTGGGGACGACTACGAGCAGTACTTC

abundance: .
j_gene: TRBJ2-1
d_gene: .
v_gene: TRBV30
CDR3aa: CAWSVSRTLGGYEQFF
CDR3nt: TGTGCCTGGAGTGTTAGCCGGACTCTAGGGGGTTATGAGCAGTTCTTC

abundance: .
j_gene: TRBJ1-5
d_gene: .
v_gene: TRBV7-2
CDR3aa: CASSLAFQPQHF
CDR3nt: TGTGCCAGCAGCTTAGCGTTTCAGCCCCAGCATTTT

abundance: .
j_gene: TRBJ2-7
d_gene: TRBD2
v_gene: TRBV11-1
CDR3aa: CASSLVRGAGGGTYEQYF
CDR3nt: TGTGCCAGCAGCTTAGTTAGAGGTGCTGGCGGGGGGACCTACGAGCAGTACTTC

abundance: few
j_gene: TRBJ2-3
d_gene: .
v_gene: TRBV10-3
CDR3aa: CAIEPGGSLVDTQYF
CDR3nt: TGTGCCATCGAACCGGGGGGCTCCTTAGTAGATACGCAGTATTTT

abundance: .
j_gene: TRBJ1-2
d_gene: TRBD1
v_gene: TRBV2
CDR3aa: CASNPQGNYGYTF
CDR3nt: TGTGCCAGCAATCCACAGGGGAACTATGGCTACACCTTC

abundance: few
j_gene: TRBJ1-4
d_gene: .
v_gene: TRBV3-1
CDR3aa: CASSQVGGAGEKLFF
CDR3nt: TGTGCCAGCAGCCAAGTTGGGGGGGCTGGTGAAAAACTGTTTTTT

abundance: .
j_gene: TRBJ2-5
d_gene: .
v_gene: TRBV12-3/TRBV12-4
CDR3aa: CASRGTGLKETQYF
CDR3nt: TGTGCCAGCAGGGGAACAGGTCTGAAAGAGACCCAGTACTTC

abundance: .
j_gene: TRBJ2-1
d_gene: TRBD1
v_gene: TRBV6-5
CDR3aa: CASSSRDRANEQFF
CDR3nt: TGTGCCAGCAGTTCCCGGGACAGGGCCAATGAGCAGTTCTTC

abundance: few
j_gene: TRBJ2-2
d_gene: TRBD1
v_gene: TRBV20-1
CDR3aa: CSARSSGGNTGELFF
CDR3nt: TGCAGTGCTAGGTCTTCAGGGGGGAACACCGGGGAGCTGTTTTTT

abundance: few
j_gene: TRBJ1-1
d_gene: .
v_gene: TRBV7-2
CDR3aa: CASSRWLTNTEAFF
CDR3nt: TGTGCCAGCAGCCGGTGGCTGACGAACACTGAAGCTTTCTTT

abundance: .
j_gene: TRBJ1-4
d_gene: .
v_gene: TRBV7-2
CDR3aa: CASSLQGAGTNEKLFF
CDR3nt: TGTGCCAGCAGCTTACAGGGAGCAGGAACTAATGAAAAACTGTTTTTT

abundance: .
j_gene: TRBJ2-5
d_gene: .
v_gene: TRBV29-1
CDR3aa: CSIAPGYQETQYF
CDR3nt: TGCAGCATAGCACCCGGGTACCAAGAGACCCAGTACTTC

abundance: .
j_gene: TRBJ2-1
d_gene: .
v_gene: TRBV20-1
CDR3aa: CSARGGTSSYNEQFF
CDR3nt: TGCAGTGCTAGAGGGGGAACCAGCTCCTACAATGAGCAGTTCTTC

abundance: .
j_gene: TRBJ2-3
d_gene: .
v_gene: TRBV20-1
CDR3aa: CSARDRGTDPDTQYF
CDR3nt: TGCAGTGCTAGAGATCGCGGGACAGACCCAGATACGCAGTATTTT

abundance: .
j_gene: TRBJ2-3
d_gene: TRBD2
v_gene: TRBV5-1
CDR3aa: CASRSSGFSGDTQYF
CDR3nt: TGCGCCAGCAGGTCTAGCGGCTTCTCGGGAGATACGCAGTATTTT

abundance: many
j_gene: TRBJ2-1
d_gene: .
v_gene: TRBV5-1
CDR3aa: CASSLDDPYNEQFF
CDR3nt: TGCGCCAGCAGCTTAGACGATCCCTACAATGAGCAGTTCTTC

abundance: .
j_gene: TRBJ2-1
d_gene: .
v_gene: TRBV7-7
CDR3aa: CASSAGETREQFF
CDR3nt: TGTGCTAGCAGCGCAGGGGAAACCCGCGAGCAGTTCTTC

abundance: .
j_gene: TRBJ2-3
d_gene: .
v_gene: TRBV10-3
CDR3aa: CAISEVTTDTQYF
CDR3nt: TGTGCCATCAGTGAGGTCACGACAGATACGCAGTATTTT

abundance: .
j_gene: TRBJ2-6
d_gene: .
v_gene: TRBV12-3/TRBV12-4
CDR3aa: CASMNSGANVLTF
CDR3nt: TGTGCCAGCATGAACTCTGGGGCCAACGTCCTGACTTTC

abundance: many
j_gene: TRBJ1-3
d_gene: .
v_gene: TRBV5-1
CDR3aa: CASSLVTGTSGNTIYF
CDR3nt: TGCGCCAGCAGCTTGGTTACAGGGACCTCTGGAAACACCATATATTTT

abundance: .
j_gene: TRBJ1-1
d_gene: .
v_gene: TRBV20-1
CDR3aa: CSAAPSLNTEAFF
CDR3nt: TGCAGTGCTGCTCCATCCCTGAACACTGAAGCTTTCTTT

abundance: .
j_gene: TRBJ1-3
d_gene: .
v_gene: TRBV5-6
CDR3aa: CASSRRGVGNTIYF
CDR3nt: TGTGCCAGCAGCCGCCGAGGGGTTGGAAACACCATATATTTT

abundance: few
j_gene: TRBJ2-2
d_gene: TRBD1
v_gene: TRBV3-1
CDR3aa: CASSQRQGARTGELFF
CDR3nt: TGTGCCAGCAGCCAACGACAGGGGGCTCGAACCGGGGAGCTGTTTTTT

abundance: .
j_gene: TRBJ2-1
d_gene: .
v_gene: TRBV7-2
CDR3aa: CAISTGYNEQFF
CDR3nt: TGTGCCATCTCGACGGGGTACAATGAGCAGTTCTTC

abundance: .
j_gene: TRBJ2-1
d_gene: TRBD1
v_gene: TRBV7-3
CDR3aa: CASSFTGTGNEQFF
CDR3nt: TGTGCCAGCAGCTTTACCGGGACAGGCAATGAGCAGTTCTTC

abundance: .
j_gene: TRBJ1-4
d_gene: .
v_gene: TRBV7-3
CDR3aa: CASSPPRLAEKLFF
CDR3nt: TGTGCCAGCAGCCCCCCAAGACTTGCTGAAAAACTGTTTTTT

abundance: few
j_gene: TRBJ2-7
d_gene: TRBD1
v_gene: TRBV7-8
CDR3aa: CASTRQGMLYEQYF
CDR3nt: TGTGCCAGCACCAGACAGGGGATGCTCTACGAGCAGTACTTC